This TCR beta chain was found in a study of T cell responses to AZD1222 COVID-19 vaccine. Generated by immunoSEQ multiplex PCR, the TCRdb table keeps only in-frame clones and is missing some. Of 250,000 or so clones listed, 90% to 95% are singletons. Whole-study results and caveats: Reportedly, nearly half the spike-specific TCRs target unmutated variant regions. The peak T cell response came first, and repertoires were sampled only after it.

The J segment lost 3 bases and the V segment lost 6 bases, leaving 8 bases of the junction unmatched. The CDR3 extends over 14 amino acids. Per germline, CDR1 MNHEY and CDR2 SVGEGT. Details on this clone: No antigen is known for it.

The TCR was taken from an adult in good health. The chain carries TRBV6-2 or TRBV6-3 and TRBJ2-7; 7 bases fit TRBD1. Sequencing was performed on peripheral blood, taken on day 0 of AZD1222 vaccination. CDR3 bases: TGTGCCAGCAGCGTCGACAGGGAGATCTACGAGCAGTACTTC. It codes for CASSVDREIYEQYF.